This T cell receptor beta chain was identified during a study of T cells in Graves' hyperthyroidism and ophthalmopathy. Clinical symptoms, serum thyroxine, TRAb, thyroid ultrasound and orbital computed tomography informed diagnoses. The germline gives CDR1 SEHNR, CDR2 FQNEAQ (reference sequence). This CDR3 contains 14 residues. Template material for amplifying TCR beta CDR3 regions consisted of RNA transcripts. First-round RT-PCR with HTBI primers amplified the TCR CDR3 region. TCRdb reanalysed the multiplex PCR reads using MiXCR and keeps one entry per CDR3 protein. The data hold approximately 330,000 distinct CDR3 sequences, with roughly 23% observed a single time. To note about this clonotype: Possible read error: a much larger clone is one base away.

The clonotype was recovered from a woman aged 45-59 years with Graves' hyperthyroidism. This sequence joins TRBV7-9 and TRBJ2-1, with D maybe TRBD1 (6 bases). The specimen was blood. This CDR3 is CTSSPQGRYNEQFF. For the CDR3, the DNA is TGTACCAGCAGCCCACAGGGACGGTACAATGAGCAGTTCTTC.